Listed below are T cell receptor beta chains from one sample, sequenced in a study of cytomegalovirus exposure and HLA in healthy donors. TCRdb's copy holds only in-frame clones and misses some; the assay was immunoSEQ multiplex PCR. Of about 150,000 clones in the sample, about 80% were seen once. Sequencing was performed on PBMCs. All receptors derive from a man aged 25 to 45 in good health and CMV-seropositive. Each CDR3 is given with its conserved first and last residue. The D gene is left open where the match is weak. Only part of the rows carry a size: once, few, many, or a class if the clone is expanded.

CASRPGQGNNQPQHF,TGTGCCAGCAGACCGGGACAGGGAAACAATCAGCCCCAGCATTTT,.,TRBJ1-5,TRBV6-1,TRBD1
CASSQAIGVASETQYF,TGTGCCAGCAGCCAAGCTATCGGAGTAGCTTCGGAGACCCAGTACTTC,.,TRBJ2-5,TRBV4-2,.
CASSDRVGEQYF,TGTGCCAGCAGCGACAGGGTTGGCGAGCAGTACTTC,.,TRBJ2-7,TRBV11-3,TRBD1
CAWSSGQGNSPLHF,TGTGCCTGGAGCTCGGGACAGGGTAATTCACCCCTCCACTTT,.,TRBJ1-6,TRBV30,TRBD1
CASSRQGIAVTDTQYF,TGTGCCAGCAGCAGACAGGGGATAGCGGTTACAGATACGCAGTATTTT,.,TRBJ2-3,TRBV7-2,TRBD1
CASSLRTGESYEQYF,TGTGCCAGCAGCTTACGGACAGGGGAGTCCTACGAGCAGTACTTC,few,TRBJ2-7,TRBV5-4,TRBD1
CASSERGGQGSVGQFF,TGTGCCAGCAGTGAGAGGGGGGGACAGGGGAGTGTCGGGCAGTTCTTC,.,TRBJ2-1,TRBV9,TRBD1
CASSSTGGTGELFF,TGTGCCAGCAGCTCGACAGGGGGCACCGGGGAGCTGTTTTTT,.,TRBJ2-2,TRBV7-9,TRBD1
CASTLNGISGNTIYF,TGTGCCAGCACTCTAAACGGGATCTCTGGAAACACCATATATTTT,.,TRBJ1-3,TRBV28,.
CASSRDGTGRAGELFF,TGTGCCAGCAGTAGGGACGGGACAGGTCGTGCCGGGGAGCTGTTTTTT,.,TRBJ2-2,TRBV6-6,TRBD1
CASSTFLTDTQYF,TGTGCCAGTAGTACCTTCCTCACAGATACGCAGTATTTT,.,TRBJ2-3,TRBV19,.
CASSYSGREERGQYF,TGTGCCAGCAGTTACTCGGGGCGGGAGGAAAGGGGGCAGTACTTC,.,TRBJ2-7,TRBV6-5,TRBD2
CASSLDRGPAQPQHF,TGTGCCAGCAGCTTAGACAGGGGGCCCGCTCAGCCCCAGCATTTT,.,TRBJ1-5,TRBV13,TRBD1
CASSYNLGLLNEKLFF,TGCGCCAGCAGCTACAACCTGGGACTGCTTAATGAAAAACTGTTTTTT,.,TRBJ1-4,TRBV5-1,.
CASRRTGEETEAFF,TGTGCCAGCAGGCGAACAGGGGAAGAAACTGAAGCTTTCTTT,.,TRBJ1-1,TRBV6-5,TRBD1
CASSISWTANTEAFF,TGTGCCAGTAGTATCTCCTGGACAGCGAACACTGAAGCTTTCTTT,.,TRBJ1-1,TRBV19,.
CASSQDRDFYGYTF,TGTGCCAGCAGCCAGGACAGGGACTTCTATGGCTACACCTTC,.,TRBJ1-2,TRBV6-5,TRBD1
CASSYSGQTLEGYTF,TGTGCCAGCAGTTACTCGGGACAGACCCTAGAGGGCTACACCTTC,.,TRBJ1-2,TRBV6-5,TRBD1
CASSPGQSYQPQHF,TGTGCCAGCAGCCCGGGACAGAGTTATCAGCCCCAGCATTTT,.,TRBJ1-5,TRBV6-5,TRBD1
CATSRDLGDSAYGYTF,TGTGCCACCAGCAGAGATTTGGGCGACAGTGCTTATGGCTACACCTTC,.,TRBJ1-2,TRBV15,.
CASSQSRGRGYTEAFF,TGTGCCAGCAGCCAATCTAGGGGCAGGGGATACACTGAAGCTTTCTTT,.,TRBJ1-1,TRBV16,.
CASSLEGLAGGSYEQYF,TGTGCCAGCAGCTTAGAGGGACTAGCGGGAGGTTCCTACGAGCAGTACTTC,.,TRBJ2-7,TRBV13,TRBD2
CSVDKGANEQYF,TGCAGCGTTGACAAGGGGGCCAACGAGCAGTACTTC,.,TRBJ2-7,TRBV29-1,TRBD1
CASSSGAGGPRTDTQYF,TGTGCCAGCAGCTCAGGAGCGGGAGGGCCCCGCACAGATACGCAGTATTTT,.,TRBJ2-3,TRBV2,TRBD2
CASSFVGNQPQHF,TGTGCCAGCAGTTTTGTCGGCAATCAGCCCCAGCATTTT,.,TRBJ1-5,TRBV28,.
CASSQPTTSGRGDEQFF,TGCGCCAGCAGCCAACCTACCACTAGCGGGAGGGGGGATGAGCAGTTCTTC,.,TRBJ2-1,TRBV4-1,TRBD2
CASRRVSATDTQYF,TGTGCCAGCAGGAGGGTTTCCGCCACAGATACGCAGTATTTT,.,TRBJ2-3,TRBV6-5,.
CASSESGRGEQYF,TGCGCCAGCAGTGAATCCGGGAGAGGGGAGCAGTACTTC,.,TRBJ2-7,TRBV10-1,.
CSVRDSTSGPYNEQFF,TGCAGCGTTCGGGATTCGACTAGCGGGCCCTACAATGAGCAGTTCTTC,.,TRBJ2-1,TRBV29-1,TRBD2
CASSLGYGVYGYTF,TGTGCCAGCAGTTTGGGGTACGGGGTCTATGGCTACACCTTC,few,TRBJ1-2,TRBV28,.
CASSLRQRGSGPQETQYF,TGCGCCAGCAGCTTGCGTCAGAGGGGTAGCGGGCCACAAGAGACCCAGTACTTC,.,TRBJ2-5,TRBV5-1,TRBD2
CASTEGQVVPTIYF,TGTGCCAGCACGGAGGGACAGGTTGTTCCCACCATATATTTT,.,TRBJ1-3,TRBV28,TRBD1
CASKVGTGDTEAFF,TGTGCCAGCAAGGTTGGGACAGGAGACACTGAAGCTTTCTTT,once,TRBJ1-1,TRBV2,TRBD1
CASNPRDRGSEQYF,TGTGCCAGTAATCCACGGGACAGGGGATCCGAGCAGTACTTC,.,TRBJ2-7,TRBV19,TRBD1
CASSVVMGHSDTQYF,TGTGCCAGCAGCGTAGTTATGGGACACTCAGATACGCAGTATTTT,.,TRBJ2-3,TRBV9,.
CASSESVSEQFF,TGTGCCAGCAGTGAAAGTGTAAGCGAGCAGTTCTTC,.,TRBJ2-1,TRBV6-1,.
CASSPVLNQPQHF,TGTGCCAGCAGTCCCGTCCTAAATCAGCCCCAGCATTTT,few,TRBJ1-5,TRBV28,.
CASGPGLATDNEQFF,TGCGCCAGCGGACCGGGACTAGCGACCGACAATGAGCAGTTCTTC,.,TRBJ2-1,TRBV4-1,TRBD2
CASSKGWPGKGEQYF,TGTGCCAGCAGCAAAGGTTGGCCAGGGAAGGGCGAGCAGTACTTC,.,TRBJ2-7,TRBV21-1,.
CASSLGRNPYEQYF,TGTGCCAGCAGTTTAGGGCGAAACCCCTACGAGCAGTACTTC,.,TRBJ2-7,TRBV27,.
CASSITGTYNEQFF,TGTGCCAGCAGCATAACCGGGACCTACAATGAGCAGTTCTTC,.,TRBJ2-1,TRBV11-3,.
CASSEGASGQRADCF,TGTGCCAGCAGTGAAGGGGCTAGCGGCCAACGAGCTGACTGCTTC,.,TRBJ2-7,TRBV6-1,TRBD2
CASTRPGQNYEQYF,TGCGCCAGCACCCGGCCGGGACAGAACTACGAGCAGTACTTC,.,TRBJ2-7,TRBV5-1,TRBD1
CASSQGPSGNTQYF,TGTGCCAGCAGCCAGGGGCCTAGCGGCAATACGCAGTATTTT,few,TRBJ2-3,TRBV4-2,TRBD2
CSAVIPLGYTF,TGCAGTGCCGTGATCCCACTCGGCTACACCTTC,.,TRBJ1-2,TRBV20-1,.
CASTSPGTGEAEQYF,TGTGCCAGCACCTCCCCCGGGACAGGGGAGGCCGAGCAGTACTTC,once,TRBJ2-7,TRBV28,TRBD1
CASSPERQGALKASGANVLTF,TGTGCCAGCAGTCCCGAGAGACAGGGGGCTCTCAAAGCATCTGGGGCCAACGTCCTGACTTTC,.,TRBJ2-6,TRBV27,TRBD1
CASSRWARGNEQFF,TGTGCCAGCAGCCGATGGGCCAGGGGGAATGAGCAGTTCTTC,once,TRBJ2-1,TRBV28,TRBD1
CASSFRSGVTDTQYF,TGTGCCAGCAGCTTTAGGAGCGGGGTCACAGATACGCAGTATTTT,.,TRBJ2-3,TRBV7-2,TRBD2
CASSLTAIAKNIQYF,TGTGCCAGCAGTTTGACAGCCATCGCCAAAAACATTCAGTACTTC,.,TRBJ2-4,TRBV27,.
CASSLGPSYEQYF,TGTGCCAGCAGTCTTGGCCCGTCCTACGAGCAGTACTTC,.,TRBJ2-7,TRBV28,.
CSSSLSAGESYEQYF,TGTTCCAGCAGCTTAAGCGCGGGAGAGTCCTACGAGCAGTACTTC,.,TRBJ2-7,TRBV7-9,TRBD2